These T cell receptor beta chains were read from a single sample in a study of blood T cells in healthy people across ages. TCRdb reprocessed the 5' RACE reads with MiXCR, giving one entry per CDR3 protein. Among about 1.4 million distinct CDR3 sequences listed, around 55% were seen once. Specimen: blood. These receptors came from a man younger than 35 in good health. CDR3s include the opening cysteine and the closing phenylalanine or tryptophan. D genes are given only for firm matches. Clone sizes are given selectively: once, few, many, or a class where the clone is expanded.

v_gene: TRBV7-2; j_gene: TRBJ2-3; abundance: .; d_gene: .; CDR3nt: TGTGCCAGCAGCTTAGTACTCTGGGCGGCAGATACGCAGTATTTT; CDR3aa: CASSLVLWAADTQYF
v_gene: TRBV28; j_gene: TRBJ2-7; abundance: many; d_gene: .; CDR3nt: TGTGCCAGCAGTTTCGGGGAAACCTACGAGCAGTACTTC; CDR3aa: CASSFGETYEQYF
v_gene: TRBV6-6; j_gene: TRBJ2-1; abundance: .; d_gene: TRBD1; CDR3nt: TGTGCCAGCAGTACCACCGGACAGGGCGGTGATGAGCAGTTCTTC; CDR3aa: CASSTTGQGGDEQFF
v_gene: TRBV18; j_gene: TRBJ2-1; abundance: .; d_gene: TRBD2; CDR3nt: TGTGCCAGCTCACCACGACCAAGCGGGGGGTACCACAATGAGCAGTTCTTC; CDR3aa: CASSPRPSGGYHNEQFF
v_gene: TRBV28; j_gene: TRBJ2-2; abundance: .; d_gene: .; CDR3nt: TGTGCCAGCCTCGGGGACGGGGAGCTGTTTTTT; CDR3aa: CASLGDGELFF
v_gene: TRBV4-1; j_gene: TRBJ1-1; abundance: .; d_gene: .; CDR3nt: TGCGCCAGCAGCCAAGGCCCACATACCGTTGAAGCTTTCTTT; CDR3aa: CASSQGPHTVEAFF
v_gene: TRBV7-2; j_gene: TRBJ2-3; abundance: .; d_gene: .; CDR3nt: TGTGCCAGCACCTGGTCGGTGGGAGTGGTTACAGATACGCAGTATTTT; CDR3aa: CASTWSVGVVTDTQYF
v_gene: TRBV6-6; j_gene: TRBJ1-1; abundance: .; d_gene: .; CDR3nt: TGTGCCAGCAGTCAGGGACTGATGAACACTGAAGCTTTCTTT; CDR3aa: CASSQGLMNTEAFF
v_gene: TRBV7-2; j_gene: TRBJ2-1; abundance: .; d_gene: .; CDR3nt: TGTGCCAGCAGCTTAGGCTTCGAGCAGTTCTTC; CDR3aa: CASSLGFEQFF
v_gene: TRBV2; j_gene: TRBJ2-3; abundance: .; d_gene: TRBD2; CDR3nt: TGTGCCAGCACATGGGGAGCGGGAGCAGATACGCAGTATTTT; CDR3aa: CASTWGAGADTQYF
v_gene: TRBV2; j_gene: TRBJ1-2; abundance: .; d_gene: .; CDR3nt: TGTGCCAGCACGGATACTAACTATGGCTACACCTTC; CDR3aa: CASTDTNYGYTF